The 8 T cell receptor beta chains given below trace back to one sample, sequenced in a study of cytomegalovirus exposure and HLA in healthy donors. A multiplex PCR was run with 60 Vbeta primers and 13 Jbeta primers. Sequencing was performed with immunoSEQ multiplex PCR; in TCRdb, only in-frame clones are kept and a portion is missing. Of 150,000 to 200,000 clones in the sample, over 75% are singletons; the top ten hold roughly 0.5%. The material sequenced was PBMCs. These receptors all come from a woman in her forties or fifties in good health and CMV-seronegative.

This clone showed up just once. The chain recombines TRBV7-8 with TRBJ2-1, with 12 bases matching TRBD2. CDR3 length equals 16 residues. V dropped 1 base and J dropped 9; count of bases not matched to a gene: 7. Germline-derived CDR1 and CDR2 are SGHVS and FQNEAQ. This CDR3 reads CASSLGRTSGIREQFF. Written as DNA, the CDR3 is TGTGCCAGCAGCTTAGGAAGGACTAGCGGGATCCGTGAGCAGTTCTTC.

This chain links TRBV28 with TRBJ2-6; 11 bases are shared with TRBD1. The CDR3 contains 17 residues. The ends lost 5 bases at V and 2 bases at J; junction bases unmatched: 5. Germline values: CDR1 MDHEN, CDR2 SYDVKM. The CDR3 is CASSPGTGGPGANVLTF. The CDR3 bases are TGTGCCAGCAGTCCAGGGACAGGGGGGCCTGGGGCCAACGTCCTGACTTTC.

The chain employs TRBV5-1 and TRBJ1-1; 8 nucleotides match TRBD1. Trimming at V came to 4 bases and at J to 1 base, leaving 3 bases not matched to a gene. Per the germline V gene, CDR1 is SGHRS and CDR2 is YFSETQ. CDR3 length equals 14 residues. The CDR3 here is CASSVGTGNTEAFF. The CDR3 DNA reads as TGCGCCAGCAGCGTAGGGACAGGGAACACTGAAGCTTTCTTT.

CDR3 sequence (DNA): TGTGCCAGCAGCTTTACTGCGCCGCCGCAGACCCAGTACTTC. Translating gives CASSFTAPPQTQYF. The chain uses TRBV11-2 and TRBJ2-5; no definite D call. The CDR3 spans 14 residues. Looked up from germline, CDR1 is SGHAT and CDR2 is FQNNGV. Trimming took 3 bases from V and 6 from J, leaving 14 bases between them.

The V gene is TRBV21-1, the J gene TRBJ2-7; TRBD1, the table's D call, was not compared with the DNA. TRBV21-1 is marked as a pseudogene. This CDR3 comprises 14 residues. In DNA, the CDR3 is TGTGCCAGCAGCAATTGTCACAGTTCCTACGAGCAGTACTTC. This sequence encodes CASSNCHSSYEQYF.

The rearrangement links TRBV21-1 to TRBJ1-2. TRBV21-1 is listed as a pseudogene. The CDR3 is 15 residues long. CDR3 region: CASSNRGPERNGYTF. The CDR3 nucleotides read TGTGCCAGCAGCAACAGAGGTCCCGAGAGGAATGGCTACACCTTC.

The V call is TRBV7-2, the J call TRBJ2-1, with 7 positions matching TRBD2. Germline V lookup: CDR1 SGHTA, CDR2 FQGNSA. The CDR3 is 13 amino acids. V trimming: 9 bases; J trimming: 7 bases; junction bases outside the gene matches: 9. CDR3 protein: CASKVGGRNEQFF. In nucleotides, the CDR3 is TGTGCCAGTAAGGTGGGGGGGAGGAATGAGCAGTTCTTC.

The chain has TRBV5-6 and TRBJ1-1; no firm D call. Trimming cost V 1 base and J 3 bases, with 13 bases left between them. The CDR3 runs to 15 residues. Germline V CDR1 and CDR2: SGHDT, YYEEEE. CDR3 protein: CASSLWARMYTEAFF. For the CDR3, the DNA is TGTGCCAGCAGCTTGTGGGCGAGAATGTACACTGAAGCTTTCTTT. The full variable domain, with the rest looked up from reference TRBV5-6 and TRBJ1-1, is DAGVTQSPTHLIKTRGQQVTLRCSPKSGHDTVSWYQQALGQGPQFIFQYYEEEERQRGNFPDRFSGHQFPNYSSELNVNALLLGDSALYLCASSLWARMYTEAFFGQGTRLTVV.